This is a list of T cell receptor beta chains from one sample in a study of blood T cell repertoires in COVID-19. TCRdb's table, derived via immunoSEQ multiplex PCR, lists solely in-frame clones and lacks some. The table lists nearly 250,000 clones, about 83% of them singletons, with approximately 6% in the top ten. Specimen: peripheral blood. The receptor source for this set is a woman older than 75 with COVID-19, enrolled during active disease. Both conserved end residues are part of each CDR3. D genes are given only for firm matches. Size tells how often a clone was seen (once, few, many) or the class of an expanded clone, and some rows leave it out.

TRBJ1-1 | . | . | TRBV6-5 | TGTGCCAGCAGTTACTTCCGGGAGACTGAAGCTTTCTTT | CASSYFRETEAFF
TRBJ2-5 | . | . | TRBV21-1 | TGTGCCAGCAGCAAAGGAACTCTGGGGCAGCCTCCCCAGAAAAGAGAGACCCAGTACTTC | CASSKGTLGQPPQKRETQYF
TRBJ2-4 | . | . | TRBV23-1 | TGCGCCAGCAGTCAAATTCTGGAGAAAAACATTCAGTACTTC | CASSQILEKNIQYF
TRBJ1-2 | . | few | TRBV7-8 | TGTGCCAGCAGCTTAGGAGACAGTAACTATGGCTACACCTTC | CASSLGDSNYGYTF
TRBJ2-4 | TRBD1 | . | TRBV5-4 | TGTGCCAGCAGCTTGGCCGAGGGGACAGCCTTAAAAAACATTCAGTACTTC | CASSLAEGTALKNIQYF
TRBJ1-5 | TRBD1 | . | TRBV30 | TGTGCCTGGAGTCGGGACAGGGCTCAGCCCCAGCATTTT | CAWSRDRAQPQHF
TRBJ1-3 | . | . | TRBV15 | TGTGCCACCAGCAGAGATGGCCGGGGGGGAAACACCATATATTTT | CATSRDGRGGNTIYF
TRBJ1-4 | TRBD1 | . | TRBV2 | TGTGCCAGCAGTCTGGACAGGGAAAAACTGTTTTTT | CASSLDREKLFF
TRBJ1-5 | TRBD1 | . | TRBV10-3 | TGTGCCATCAGTGAAGGGGGGACAGATAATCAGCCCCAGCATTTT | CAISEGGTDNQPQHF
TRBJ1-2 | TRBD1 | . | TRBV6-5 | TGTGCCAGCACCCAGGGGGGAAAAGAGGGCTACACCTTC | CASTQGGKEGYTF
TRBJ2-7 | TRBD2 | . | TRBV27 | TGTGCCAGCAGTTTACGTTCCCTAGCGGGGGGCTACGAGCAGTACTTC | CASSLRSLAGGYEQYF
TRBJ2-1 | TRBD2 | . | TRBV28 | TGTGCCAGCAGCCAGCGGGGGGGCGTGAGCTACAATGAGCAGTTCTTC | CASSQRGGVSYNEQFF
TRBJ1-1 | TRBD1 | . | TRBV11-2 | TGTGCCAGCAGCACCGGGACAGCTACCTGGATGGGGACTGAAGCTTTCTTT | CASSTGTATWMGTEAFF
TRBJ1-2 | TRBD1 | . | TRBV28 | TGTGCCAGCAGTTTATTTAGGGGGCCGGGTGAAGGCTACACCTTC | CASSLFRGPGEGYTF
TRBJ1-5 | TRBD1 | few | TRBV19 | TGTGCCAGTAGTATCATACAGGGGGCGCGGAACAATCAGCCCCAGCATTTT | CASSIIQGARNNQPQHF
TRBJ1-1 | . | . | TRBV18 | TGTGCCAGCTCACCGGGGGCCCAAGTCATGAACACTGAAGCTTTCTTT | CASSPGAQVMNTEAFF
TRBJ2-1 | TRBD2 | . | TRBV7-2 | TGTGCCAGCAGCCGCCTGGGGCTAGCGGGGGGTGCCTACAATGAGCAGTTCTTC | CASSRLGLAGGAYNEQFF
TRBJ2-2 | TRBD1 | . | TRBV11-1 | TGTGCCAGCAGCGCCAGGGGGCCGACGAACACCGGGGAGCTGTTTTTT | CASSARGPTNTGELFF
TRBJ2-3 | . | . | TRBV20-1 | TGCAGTGCTCTAGGCTATGATACGCAGTATTTT | CSALGYDTQYF
TRBJ1-1 | . | . | TRBV24-1 | TGTGCCACCAGGAAAGGGGGGAACACTGAAGCTTTCTTT | CATRKGGNTEAFF
TRBJ1-1 | . | . | TRBV4-3 | TGCGCCAGCAGCCAAGGTAACGGAGGGAGCACTGAAGCTTTCTTT | CASSQGNGGSTEAFF
TRBJ1-2 | . | . | TRBV5-1 | TGCGCCAGCAGCCGCTTGGGGGGAGACGGGGATGGCTACACCTTC | CASSRLGGDGDGYTF
TRBJ1-1 | . | . | TRBV18 | TGTGCCAGCTCACCCTCCGCGGAGGACACTGAAGCTTTCTTT | CASSPSAEDTEAFF